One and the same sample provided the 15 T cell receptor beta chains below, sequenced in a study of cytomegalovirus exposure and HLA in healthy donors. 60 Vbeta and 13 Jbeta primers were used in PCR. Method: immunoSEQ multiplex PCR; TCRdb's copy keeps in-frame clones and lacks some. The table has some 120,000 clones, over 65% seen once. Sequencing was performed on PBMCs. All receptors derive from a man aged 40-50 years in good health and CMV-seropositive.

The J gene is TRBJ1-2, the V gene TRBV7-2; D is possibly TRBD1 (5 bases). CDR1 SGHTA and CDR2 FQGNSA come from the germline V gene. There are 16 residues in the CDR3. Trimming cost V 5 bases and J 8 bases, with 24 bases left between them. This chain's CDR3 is CASSRESGDPIWGYTF. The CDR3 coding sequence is TGTGCCAGCAGCCGTGAGTCGGGGGACCCGATCTGGGGCTACACCTTC.

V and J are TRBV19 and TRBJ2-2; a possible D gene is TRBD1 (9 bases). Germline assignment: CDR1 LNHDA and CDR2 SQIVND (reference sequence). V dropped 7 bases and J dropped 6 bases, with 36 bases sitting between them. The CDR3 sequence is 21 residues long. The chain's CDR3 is CASTTELGQGITAGDAGELFF. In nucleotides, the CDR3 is TGTGCCAGTACTACAGAACTGGGACAGGGAATCACAGCGGGAGACGCCGGGGAGCTGTTTTTT.

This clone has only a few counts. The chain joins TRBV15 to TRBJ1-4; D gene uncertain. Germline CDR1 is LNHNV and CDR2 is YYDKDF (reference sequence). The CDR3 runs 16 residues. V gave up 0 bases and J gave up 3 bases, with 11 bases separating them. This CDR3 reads CATSRDPRVANEKLFF. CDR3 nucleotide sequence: TGTGCCACCAGCAGAGATCCGAGGGTGGCTAATGAAAAACTGTTTTTT.

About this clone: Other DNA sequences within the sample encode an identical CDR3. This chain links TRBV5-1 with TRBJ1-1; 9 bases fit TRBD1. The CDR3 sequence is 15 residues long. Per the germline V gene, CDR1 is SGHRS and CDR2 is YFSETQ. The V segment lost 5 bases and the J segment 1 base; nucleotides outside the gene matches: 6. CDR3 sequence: CASSPDRGTNTEAFF. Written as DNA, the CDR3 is TGCGCCAGCAGTCCGGACAGGGGAACGAACACTGAAGCTTTCTTT.

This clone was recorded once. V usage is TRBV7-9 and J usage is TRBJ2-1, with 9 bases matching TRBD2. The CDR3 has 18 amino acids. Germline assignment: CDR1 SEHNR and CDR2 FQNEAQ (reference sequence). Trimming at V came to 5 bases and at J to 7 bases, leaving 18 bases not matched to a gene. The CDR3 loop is CASSEGPSGILIGNEQFF. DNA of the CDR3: TGTGCCAGCAGCGAAGGGCCTAGCGGGATTTTGATCGGGAATGAGCAGTTCTTC.

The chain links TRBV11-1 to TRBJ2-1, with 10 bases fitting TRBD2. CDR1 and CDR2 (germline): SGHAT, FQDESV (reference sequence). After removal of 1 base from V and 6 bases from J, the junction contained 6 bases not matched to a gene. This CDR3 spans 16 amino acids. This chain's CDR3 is CASSLVFSGRPNEQFF. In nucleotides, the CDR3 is TGTGCCAGCAGCTTAGTGTTTAGCGGGAGGCCCAATGAGCAGTTCTTC.

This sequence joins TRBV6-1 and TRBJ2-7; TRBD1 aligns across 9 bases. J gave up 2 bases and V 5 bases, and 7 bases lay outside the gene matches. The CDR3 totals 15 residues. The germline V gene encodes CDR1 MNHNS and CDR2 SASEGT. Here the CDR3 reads CASSPRQGGAYEQYF. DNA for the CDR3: TGTGCCAGCAGTCCTCGACAGGGGGGAGCCTACGAGCAGTACTTC.

The CDR3 reads CASSRASGETQYF. In nucleotides, the CDR3 is TGTGCCAGCAGCCGGGCTAGCGGAGAGACCCAGTACTTC. The chain uses TRBV5-8 and TRBJ2-5; 7 bases agree with TRBD2. Unmatched junction bases numbered 4, after V lost 4 bases and J lost 4 bases. The CDR3 consists of 13 residues. Germline-derived CDR1 and CDR2 are SGHTS and YDEGEE.

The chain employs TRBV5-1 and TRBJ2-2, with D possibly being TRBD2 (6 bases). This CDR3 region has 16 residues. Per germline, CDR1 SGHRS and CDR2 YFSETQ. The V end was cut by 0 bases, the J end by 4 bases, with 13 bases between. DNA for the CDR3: TGCGCCAGCAGCTTGGGTGGAGGGGCGAGCACCGGGGAGCTGTTTTTT. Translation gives CASSLGGGASTGELFF.

DNA of the CDR3: TGTGCCAGCAGCTCTCGGGACAGTCTCGATGTCGACGGAAACACCATATATTTT. Translation: CASSSRDSLDVDGNTIYF. The rearrangement joins TRBV11-2 to TRBJ1-3, with 7 bases matching TRBD1. This CDR3 has 18 amino acids. The V gene end was trimmed by 4 bases and the J gene end by 4 bases; junction bases not matched to a gene: 16. Germline-derived CDR1 and CDR2 are SGHAT and FQNNGV.

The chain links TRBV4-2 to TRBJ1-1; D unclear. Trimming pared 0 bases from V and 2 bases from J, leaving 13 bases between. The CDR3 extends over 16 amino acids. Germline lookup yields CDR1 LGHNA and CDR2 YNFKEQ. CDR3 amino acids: CASSQDRGVFNTEAFF. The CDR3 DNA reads TGTGCCAGCAGCCAAGATCGGGGAGTCTTCAACACTGAAGCTTTCTTT.

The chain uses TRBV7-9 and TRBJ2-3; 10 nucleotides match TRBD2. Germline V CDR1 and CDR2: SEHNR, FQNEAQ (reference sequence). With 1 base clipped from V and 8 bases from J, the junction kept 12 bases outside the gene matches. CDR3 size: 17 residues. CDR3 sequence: CASSLVGSGRRSVTQYF. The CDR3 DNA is TGTGCCAGCAGCTTAGTTGGTAGCGGGAGGCGATCGGTTACGCAGTATTTT.

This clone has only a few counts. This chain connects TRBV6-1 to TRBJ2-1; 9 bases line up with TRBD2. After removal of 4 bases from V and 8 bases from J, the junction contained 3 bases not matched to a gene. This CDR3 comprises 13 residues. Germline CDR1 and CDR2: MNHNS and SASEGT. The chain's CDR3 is CASSGGGGDEQFF. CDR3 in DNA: TGTGCCAGCAGTGGCGGCGGGGGGGATGAGCAGTTCTTC.

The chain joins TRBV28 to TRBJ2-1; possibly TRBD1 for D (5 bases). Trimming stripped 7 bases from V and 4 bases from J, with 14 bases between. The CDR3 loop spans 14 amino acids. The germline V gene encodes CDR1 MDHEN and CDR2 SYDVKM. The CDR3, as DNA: TGTGCCAGCACCCCCATTCAGGGTTACAATGAGCAGTTCTTC. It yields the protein CASTPIQGYNEQFF. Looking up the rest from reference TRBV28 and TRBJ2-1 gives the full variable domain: DVKVTQSSRYLVKRTGEKVFLECVQDMDHENMFWYRQDPGLGLRLIYFSYDVKMKEKGDIPEGYSVSREKKERFSLILESASTNQTSMYLCASTPIQGYNEQFFGPGTRLTVL.

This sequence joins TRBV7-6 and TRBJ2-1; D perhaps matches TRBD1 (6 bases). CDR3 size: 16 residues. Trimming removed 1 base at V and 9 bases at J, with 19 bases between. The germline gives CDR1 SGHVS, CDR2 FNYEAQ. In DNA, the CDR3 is TGTGCCAGCAGCTTAGGCGACGGCGGTTGGGGGCTTGAGCAGTTCTTC. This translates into CASSLGDGGWGLEQFF.